A selection of T cell receptor beta chains follows, all from one sample in a study of cytomegalovirus exposure and HLA in healthy donors. The table came from immunoSEQ multiplex PCR; TCRdb's copy has only in-frame clones and leaves some out. This table has 210,000 or so clones, approximately 81% appearing once. Sequenced sample: PBMCs. Every receptor here comes from a girl aged 2-10 years in good health and CMV-seronegative. The CDR3 runs from the conserved cysteine through the conserved F or W. A D gene is named only where the DNA matches it firmly. Clone size, where shown, is once, few, many, or a class for clones that have expanded.

>TRBJ2-7|once|TRBV5-1|TRBD2
TGCGCCAGCAGCTTGGGGCTAGCGGGGTACGGGGAGTACTTC
CASSLGLAGYGEYF
>TRBJ2-7|NA|TRBV2|NA
TGTGCCAGCAGTGAAAGGCGAGCGCCCACTTCCCTCCACTACGAGCAGTACTTC
CASSERRAPTSLHYEQYF
>TRBJ2-7|NA|TRBV9|NA
TGTGCCAGCAGCCCTCTAGGGCGAACGGGGTACGAGCAGTACTTC
CASSPLGRTGYEQYF
>TRBJ1-1|NA|TRBV11-2|NA
TGTGCCAGCAGCTTAAATATACAGTTGAACACTGAAGCTTTCTTT
CASSLNIQLNTEAFF
>TRBJ2-2|NA|TRBV19|NA
TGTGCCAGTAGTCCCCGTGGCAGGGGTACGGACACCGGGGAGCTGTTTTTT
CASSPRGRGTDTGELFF
>TRBJ2-2|NA|TRBV29-1|TRBD1
TGCAGCGTTGCGGAGGACAGGGAGTTCGGGGAGCTGTTTTTT
CSVAEDREFGELFF
>TRBJ2-7|NA|TRBV7-2|NA
TGTGCCAGCAGCTTAACTCACAGGACCTACGAGCAGTACTTC
CASSLTHRTYEQYF
>TRBJ2-1|NA|TRBV19|TRBD1
TGTGCCAGTACCAAGAAGGCCGCGTTTGACAGGGACAATGAGCAGTTCTTC
CASTKKAAFDRDNEQFF
>TRBJ2-1|NA|TRBV7-2|TRBD2
TGTGCCAGCATTCTGACGGGAGGGGTCAATGAGCAGTTCTTC
CASILTGGVNEQFF
>TRBJ2-1|NA|TRBV6-1|TRBD2
TGTGCCAGCAGTCCACTAGCGGGGGTGGAGCAGTTCTTC
CASSPLAGVEQFF
>TRBJ1-2|NA|TRBV7-9|TRBD1
TGTGCCAGCAGCCTGGACAGGGGGAAGTACACCTTC
CASSLDRGKYTF
>TRBJ2-4|NA|TRBV2|NA
TGTGCCAGCAGTGAAACGCTAAAAAACATTCAGTACTTC
CASSETLKNIQYF
>TRBJ2-1|NA|TRBV5-4|NA
TGTGCCAGCAGCCCCAGTGGGAGCCAAAAGTTCTTC
CASSPSGSQKFF
>TRBJ2-3|NA|TRBV5-1|TRBD2
TGCGCCACCAACGACGGAGCCGGGACTAGCGGCACAGATACGCAGTATTTT
CATNDGAGTSGTDTQYF
>TRBJ2-7|NA|TRBV7-6|NA
TGTGCCAGCAGACCGAGCACAGGTGCCTCCTACGAGCAGTACTTC
CASRPSTGASYEQYF
>TRBJ2-1|NA|TRBV5-6|NA
TGTGCCAGCAACGGGCTAGCGTCAGAAGAGCAGTTCTTC
CASNGLASEEQFF
>TRBJ2-1|NA|TRBV9|TRBD2
TGTGCCAGCAGCGTCGGCGGGGGTAACTACAATGAGCAGTTCTTC
CASSVGGGNYNEQFF
>TRBJ1-5|few|TRBV19|NA
NA
CASTSGLGNQPQHF
>TRBJ1-4|NA|TRBV7-9|TRBD1
TGTGCCAGCAGCTTAGGGTCAGGGGGCGAACGTGAAAAACTGTTTTTT
CASSLGSGGEREKLFF
>TRBJ1-1|NA|TRBV5-1|NA
TGCGCCAGCAGCTTGCTACAGGGTAACACTGAAGCTTTCTTT
CASSLLQGNTEAFF
>TRBJ2-1|NA|TRBV27|NA
TGTGCCAGCAGTCCCCTATGGGGGCCCATGATCGATGAGCAGTTCTTC
CASSPLWGPMIDEQFF
>TRBJ1-1|NA|TRBV5-4|TRBD1
TGTGCCAGCAGCCCGAGGGGGCGAGAAACTGAAGCTTTCTTT
CASSPRGRETEAFF
>TRBJ1-1|NA|TRBV18|TRBD1
TGTGCCAGCTCAGAACAGGGGGCCTTTACCACTGAAGCTTTCTTT
CASSEQGAFTTEAFF
>TRBJ2-1|NA|TRBV29-1|NA
TGCAGCGTTGGTAGAGGAGCCTCCTACAATGAGCAGTTCTTC
CSVGRGASYNEQFF
>TRBJ2-7|NA|TRBV25-1|NA
TGTGCCAGCAGTGAAGGGGGGAGGTACGAGCAGTACTTC
CASSEGGRYEQYF
>TRBJ2-1|NA|TRBV5-1|TRBD2
TGCGCCAGCAGCTTGGAACTAGCGGGGGCCGAAAACTACAATGAGCAGTTCTTC
CASSLELAGAENYNEQFF
>TRBJ2-5|NA|TRBV11-2|TRBD1
TGTGCCAGCAGCTTGGACAGGCAGACAGAGACCCAGTACTTC
CASSLDRQTETQYF
>TRBJ2-3|NA|TRBV9|NA
TGTGCCAGCAGCGCCACCGTAGCGGCAGGGGGTACGGCTACGCAGTATTTT
CASSATVAAGGTATQYF